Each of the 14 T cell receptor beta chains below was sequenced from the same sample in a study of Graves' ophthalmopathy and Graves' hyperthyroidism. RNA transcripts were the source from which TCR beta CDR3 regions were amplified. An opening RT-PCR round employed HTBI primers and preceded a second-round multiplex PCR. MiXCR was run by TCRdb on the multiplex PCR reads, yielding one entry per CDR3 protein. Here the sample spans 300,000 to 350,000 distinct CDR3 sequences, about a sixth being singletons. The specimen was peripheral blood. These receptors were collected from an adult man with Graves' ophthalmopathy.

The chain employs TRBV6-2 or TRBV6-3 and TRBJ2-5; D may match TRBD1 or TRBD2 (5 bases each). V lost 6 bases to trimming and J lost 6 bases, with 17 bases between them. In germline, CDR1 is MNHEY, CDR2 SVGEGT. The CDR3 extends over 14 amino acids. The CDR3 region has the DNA TGTGCCAGCAGCCCCGGGGCCTTATTACAGACCCAGTACTTC. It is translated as CASSPGALLQTQYF.

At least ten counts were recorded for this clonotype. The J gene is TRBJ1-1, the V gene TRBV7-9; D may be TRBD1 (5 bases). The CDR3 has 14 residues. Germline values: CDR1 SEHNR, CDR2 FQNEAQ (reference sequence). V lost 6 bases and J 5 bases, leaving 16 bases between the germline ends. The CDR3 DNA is TGTGCCAGCAGTGGTGCCCAGGGTGAGACTGAAGCTTTCTTT. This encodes CASSGAQGETEAFF. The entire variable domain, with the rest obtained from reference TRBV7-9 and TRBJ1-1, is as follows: DTGVSQNPRHKITKRGQNVTFRCDPISEHNRLYWYRQTLGQGPEFLTYFQNEAQLEKSRLLSDRFSAERPKGSFSTLEIQRTEQGDSAMYLCASSGAQGETEAFFGQGTRLTVV.

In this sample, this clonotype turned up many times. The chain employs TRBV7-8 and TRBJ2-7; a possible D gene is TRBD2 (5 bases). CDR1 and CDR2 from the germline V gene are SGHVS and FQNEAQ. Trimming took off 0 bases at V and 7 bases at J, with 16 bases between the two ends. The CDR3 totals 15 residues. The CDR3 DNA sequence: TGTGCCAGCAGCTTAGCGTCGGCGGGCCCCTTGGAGCAGTACTTC. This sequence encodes CASSLASAGPLEQYF. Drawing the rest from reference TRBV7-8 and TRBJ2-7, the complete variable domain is GAGVSQSPRYKVAKRGQDVALRCDPISGHVSLFWYQQALGQGPEFLTYFQNEAQLDKSGLPSDRFFAERPEGSVSTLKIQRTQQEDSAVYLCASSLASAGPLEQYFGPGTRLTVT.

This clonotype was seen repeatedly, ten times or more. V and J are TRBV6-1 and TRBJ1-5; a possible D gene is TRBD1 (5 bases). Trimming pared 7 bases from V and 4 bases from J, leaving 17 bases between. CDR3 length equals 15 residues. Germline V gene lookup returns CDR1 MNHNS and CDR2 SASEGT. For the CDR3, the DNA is TGTGCCAGCACTACCCTACCTAGGGGAAATCAGCCCCAGCATTTT. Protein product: CASTTLPRGNQPQHF.

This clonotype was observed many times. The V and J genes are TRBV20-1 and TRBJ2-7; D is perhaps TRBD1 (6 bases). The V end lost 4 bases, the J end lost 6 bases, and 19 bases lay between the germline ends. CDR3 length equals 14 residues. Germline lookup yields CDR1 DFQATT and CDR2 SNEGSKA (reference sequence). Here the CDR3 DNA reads TGCAGTGCTACGATAGATAGCAGGGGCCGCGAGCAGTACTTC. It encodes CSATIDSRGREQYF.

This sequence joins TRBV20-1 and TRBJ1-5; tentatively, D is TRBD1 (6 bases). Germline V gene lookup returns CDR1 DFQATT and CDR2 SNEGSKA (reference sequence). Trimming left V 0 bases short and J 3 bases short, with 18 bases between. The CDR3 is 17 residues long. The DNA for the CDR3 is TGCAGTGCTAGAGATGATAGGTTGGACAGTCCCAATCAGCCCCAGCATTTT. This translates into CSARDDRLDSPNQPQHF.

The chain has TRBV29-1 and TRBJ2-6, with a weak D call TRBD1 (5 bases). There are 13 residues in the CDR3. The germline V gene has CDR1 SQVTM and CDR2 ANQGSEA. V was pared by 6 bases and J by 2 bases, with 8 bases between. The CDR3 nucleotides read TGCAGCGTCACAGGCGCTGGGGCCAACGTCCTGACTTTC. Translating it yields CSVTGAGANVLTF.

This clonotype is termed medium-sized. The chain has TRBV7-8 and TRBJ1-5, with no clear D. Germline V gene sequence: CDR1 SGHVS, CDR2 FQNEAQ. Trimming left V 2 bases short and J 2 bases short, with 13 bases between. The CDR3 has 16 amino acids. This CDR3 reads CASSLRAVIGNQPQHF. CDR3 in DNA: TGTGCCAGCAGCTTAAGGGCGGTTATCGGCAATCAGCCCCAGCATTTT. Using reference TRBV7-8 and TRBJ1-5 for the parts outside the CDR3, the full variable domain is GAGVSQSPRYKVAKRGQDVALRCDPISGHVSLFWYQQALGQGPEFLTYFQNEAQLDKSGLPSDRFFAERPEGSVSTLKIQRTQQEDSAVYLCASSLRAVIGNQPQHFGDGTRLSIL.

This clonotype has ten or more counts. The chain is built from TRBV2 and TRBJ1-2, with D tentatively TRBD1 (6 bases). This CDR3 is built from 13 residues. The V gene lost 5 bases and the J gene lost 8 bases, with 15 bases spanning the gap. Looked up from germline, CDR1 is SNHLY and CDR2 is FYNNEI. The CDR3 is CASSSTATGGYTF. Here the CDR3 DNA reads TGTGCCAGCAGTTCGACGGCGACAGGAGGCTACACCTTC.

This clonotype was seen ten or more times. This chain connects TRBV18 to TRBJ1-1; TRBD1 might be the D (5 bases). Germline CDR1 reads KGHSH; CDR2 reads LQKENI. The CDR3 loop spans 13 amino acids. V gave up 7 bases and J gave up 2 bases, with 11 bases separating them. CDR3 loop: CASLGDVNTEAFF. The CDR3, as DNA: TGTGCCAGCTTGGGGGACGTTAACACTGAAGCTTTCTTT.

The DNA of the CDR3 is TGCAGCGCTGACAGGGGTGGTCGTGGCTACACCTTC. Translated: CSADRGGRGYTF. The chain joins TRBV29-1 to TRBJ1-2; 8 bases map to TRBD1. Germline V gene data show CDR1 as SQVTM and CDR2 as ANQGSEA. V shed 7 bases and J 7 bases; nucleotides not matched to a gene: 8. This CDR3 is built from 12 residues.

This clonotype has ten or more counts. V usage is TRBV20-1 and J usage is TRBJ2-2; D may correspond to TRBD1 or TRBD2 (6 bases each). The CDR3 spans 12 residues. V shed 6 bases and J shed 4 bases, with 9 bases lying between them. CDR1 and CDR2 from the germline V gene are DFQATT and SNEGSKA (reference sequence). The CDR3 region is CSAEGGTGELFF. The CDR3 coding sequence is TGCAGTGCCGAGGGGGGCACCGGGGAGCTGTTTTTT.

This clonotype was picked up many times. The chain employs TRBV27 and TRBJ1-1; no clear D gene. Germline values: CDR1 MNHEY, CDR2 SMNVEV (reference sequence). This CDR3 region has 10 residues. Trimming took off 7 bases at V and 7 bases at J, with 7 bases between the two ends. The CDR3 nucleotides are TGTGCCAGCACCCCCGTTGAAGCTTTCTTT. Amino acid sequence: CASTPVEAFF.

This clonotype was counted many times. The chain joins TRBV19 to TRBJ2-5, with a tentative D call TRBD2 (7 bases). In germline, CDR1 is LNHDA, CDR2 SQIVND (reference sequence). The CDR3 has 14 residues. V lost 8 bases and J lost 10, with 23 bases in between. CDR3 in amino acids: CASRQDRRGGVQYF. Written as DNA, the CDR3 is TGTGCCAGTCGACAGGACCGTAGGGGAGGGGTCCAGTACTTC.